This entry lists 16 T cell receptor beta chains sequenced from one sample in a study of OX40 agonist ivuxolimab in advanced cancers. The assay was immunoSEQ multiplex PCR, and TCRdb's table has in-frame clones only and misses some. The sample holds about 73,000 clones, about 90% seen once. Specimen: CD4+ or CD8+ T cells sorted from blood, collected in a trial of the OX40 agonist ivuxolimab. The receptors shown here come from an adult with an advanced solid tumor such as melanoma, head and neck, liver or kidney cancer.

This chain uses TRBV30 with TRBJ2-2; no clear D. CDR1 GTSNPN and CDR2 SVGIG come from the germline V gene (reference sequence). This CDR3 comprises 17 residues. Trimming removed 2 bases from V and 6 bases from J, with 22 bases in between. The CDR3: CAWSTQAGGDIAGELFF. CDR3 coding DNA: TGTGCCTGGAGTACCCAGGCAGGTGGGGATATAGCCGGGGAGCTGTTTTTT.

The chain employs TRBV16 and TRBJ2-4; 7 positions agree with TRBD1. CDR3 length equals 15 residues. The germline gives CDR1 KGHSY, CDR2 FQNENV. J lost 10 bases, V lost 0 bases, and 9 bases had no gene match. This chain's CDR3 is CASSQSEGGQTIQYF. The CDR3 nucleotides read TGTGCCAGCAGCCAATCGGAAGGGGGACAGACTATTCAGTACTTC.

The rearrangement links TRBV2 to TRBJ2-3; 13 bases match TRBD2. Trimming cost V 6 bases and J 6 bases; bases outside gene matches: 6. Germline assignment: CDR1 SNHLY and CDR2 FYNNEI. The CDR3 covers 15 residues. The CDR3 DNA reads as TGTGCCAGCAGCGAGGGACTAGCGGGGTCGGATACGCAGTATTTT. Amino acid sequence: CASSEGLAGSDTQYF.

The V gene is TRBV19, the J gene TRBJ1-1, with D unresolved. This CDR3 comprises 14 residues. V lost 4 bases and J lost 1, with 10 bases in between. Germline values: CDR1 LNHDA, CDR2 SQIVND (reference sequence). The CDR3 loop is CASSNGWGNTEAFF. The CDR3 region has the DNA TGTGCCAGTAGTAATGGGTGGGGGAACACTGAAGCTTTCTTT.

This chain links TRBV10-3 with TRBJ2-2, with 9 positions matching TRBD1. Germline V gives CDR1 ENHRY, CDR2 SYGVKD. With V trimmed by 5 bases and J by 6 bases, 1 base remained unmatched. The CDR3 is 13 residues long. CDR3 loop: CAISHRGPGELFF. The CDR3 bases are TGTGCCATCAGTCACAGGGGGCCCGGGGAGCTGTTTTTT.

The chain links TRBV5-1 to TRBJ2-7; D gene uncertain. V dropped 0 bases and J dropped 6 bases, with 7 bases sitting between them. The CDR3 totals 12 residues. Germline CDR1 and CDR2: SGHRS and YFSETQ. The CDR3 bases are TGCGCCAGCAGCTTGGAAGGGTCCGAGCAGTACTTC. Translation: CASSLEGSEQYF. Variable domain in full (rest from reference TRBV5-1 and TRBJ2-7): KAGVTQTPRYLIKTRGQQVTLSCSPISGHRSVSWYQQTPGQGLQFLFEYFSETQRNKGNFPGRFSGRQFSNSRSEMNVSTLELGDSALYLCASSLEGSEQYFGPGTRLTVT.

Details on this clone: This same CDR3 is encoded by further DNA sequences in the sample. The V call is TRBV15, the J call TRBJ2-5, with 11 bases fitting TRBD1. Per the germline V gene, CDR1 is LNHNV and CDR2 is YYDKDF (reference sequence). This CDR3 spans 15 amino acids. V lost 1 base, J lost 5 bases, and 3 bases stayed unmatched. CDR3 DNA: TGTGCCACCAGCAGAGCAGGGACAGGGGGGGAGACCCAGTACTTC. Amino acid sequence: CATSRAGTGGETQYF.

This sequence joins TRBV5-1 and TRBJ1-1; D perhaps matches TRBD1 (5 bases). The CDR3 is 15 residues long. The V end was cut by 4 bases, the J end by 3 bases, with 16 bases between. Germline V gene lookup returns CDR1 SGHRS and CDR2 YFSETQ. The CDR3 sequence is CASSPALQGDTEAFF. In DNA form, the CDR3 reads TGCGCCAGCAGCCCGGCGTTGCAGGGCGACACTGAAGCTTTCTTT.

This chain connects TRBV4-1 to TRBJ2-7, with 14 positions matching TRBD2. The germline gives CDR1 MGHRA, CDR2 YSYEKL. The CDR3 totals 20 residues. With V trimmed by 0 bases and J by 1 base, 11 bases remained unmatched. The CDR3 loop reads CASSQETPGTSGRASYEQYF. In DNA, the CDR3 is TGCGCCAGCAGCCAAGAAACGCCCGGGACTAGCGGGAGAGCGTCCTACGAGCAGTACTTC.

The table lists this clone with a few counts. The DNA of the CDR3 is TGCGCCAGCAGTACAACAGGGAGCAATCAGCCCCAGCATTTT. Translated: CASSTTGSNQPQHF. The rearrangement links TRBV10-2 to TRBJ1-5, with a possible D match to TRBD1 (6 bases). Germline V gives CDR1 WSHSY, CDR2 SAAADI. The V gene lost 5 bases and the J gene lost 1 base, with 9 bases spanning the gap. The CDR3 runs 14 residues.

The chain carries TRBV10-3 and TRBJ2-7, with no clear D. Germline assignment: CDR1 ENHRY and CDR2 SYGVKD. CDR3 length: 12 amino acids. With 6 bases removed from V and 2 bases from J, the gap between germline ends came to 8 bases. CDR3 amino acids: CAIRENAYEQYF. The CDR3 DNA sequence: TGTGCCATCAGGGAGAATGCCTACGAGCAGTACTTC.

This chain uses TRBV7-9 with TRBJ1-5; no clear D gene. Germline V lookup: CDR1 SEHNR, CDR2 FQNEAQ (reference sequence). The CDR3 is 15 amino acids. V shed 3 bases and J shed 0 bases, with 9 bases lying between them. The CDR3 DNA reads TGTGCCAGCAGCTTGTCGAGGGCTAGCAATCAGCCCCAGCATTTT. It translates to CASSLSRASNQPQHF.

The chain combines TRBV4-1 with TRBJ1-2; maybe TRBD1 (6 bases). The germline gives CDR1 MGHRA, CDR2 YSYEKL. This CDR3 is 19 amino acids long. The germline V and J ends were trimmed by 1 base and 1 base, with 22 bases remaining between them. For the CDR3, the DNA is TGCGCCAGCAGCCAAGGAGCCAGGGGTCGCTTGTATGATAACTATGGCTACACCTTC. This sequence encodes CASSQGARGRLYDNYGYTF.

V gene TRBV5-1 combines with J gene TRBJ2-7; D remains unclear. The length of the CDR3 is 14 residues. Germline V gene lookup returns CDR1 SGHRS and CDR2 YFSETQ. Trimming shortened V by 2 bases and J by 3 bases, and 12 bases separated the two germline ends. CDR3 in DNA: TGCGCCAGCAGCTTTAACGGAGACGACTACGAGCAGTACTTC. This encodes CASSFNGDDYEQYF.

The V gene is TRBV2, the J gene TRBJ1-1; the D is unclear. V gave up 3 bases and J gave up 4 bases, with 18 bases separating them. Germline CDR1 reads SNHLY; CDR2 reads FYNNEI. CDR3 length: 16 residues. The CDR3 loop reads CASSDMGARAGTEAFF. The CDR3 nucleotides are TGTGCCAGCAGTGATATGGGTGCGAGGGCTGGCACTGAAGCTTTCTTT.

The J gene is TRBJ2-1, the V gene TRBV7-9; D may be TRBD2 (5 bases). CDR1 and CDR2 from the germline V gene are SEHNR and FQNEAQ (reference sequence). V was pared by 8 bases and J by 3 bases, with 17 bases between. The length of the CDR3 is 15 residues. The CDR3 DNA reads TGTGCCAGCCCCTTGGGTTCCGGGGTCTACAATGAGCAGTTCTTC. Its protein is CASPLGSGVYNEQFF.